This entry lists 20 T cell receptor beta chains sequenced from one sample in a study of blood T cell repertoires in COVID-19. The data were produced by immunoSEQ multiplex PCR, yet TCRdb's version contains in-frame clones alone and is incomplete. This sample yields a few hundred thousand clones, of which about 86% are seen a single time; roughly 2.4% belongs to the top ten. The sample consisted of peripheral blood. These receptors originate from a woman in her sixties or seventies with acute or convalescent COVID-19.

The rearrangement links TRBV30 to TRBJ1-1, with a weak D call TRBD1 (5 bases). The CDR3 length is 12 residues. The germline CDR1 and CDR2 sequences are GTSNPN and SVGIG (reference sequence). V lost 4 bases and J lost 2, with 8 bases in between. The CDR3 DNA reads as TGTGCCTGGACTCAGGGAAACACTGAAGCTTTCTTT. It codes for CAWTQGNTEAFF.

V and J are TRBV2 and TRBJ2-1; D is undetermined. CDR1 is SNHLY and CDR2 is FYNNEI in the germline V gene. Trimming removed 5 bases from V and 1 base from J, with 9 bases in between. This CDR3 contains 14 residues. The CDR3 region has the DNA TGTGCCAGCAGTCGAATTCAGTCCTACAATGAGCAGTTCTTC. Amino acids: CASSRIQSYNEQFF.

The rearrangement links TRBV5-1 to TRBJ2-1; TRBD1 matches 11 bases. Germline V gene data show CDR1 as SGHRS and CDR2 as YFSETQ. CDR3 length: 15 residues. Trimming removed 4 bases from V and 6 bases from J; junction bases left unmatched: 6. The CDR3 sequence is CASSGWDRGSNEQFF. In DNA, the CDR3 is TGCGCCAGCAGCGGATGGGACAGGGGGTCCAATGAGCAGTTCTTC.

This chain connects TRBV9 to TRBJ2-5; TRBD2 matches 11 bases. The CDR3 sequence is 14 residues long. Per the germline V gene, CDR1 is SGDLS and CDR2 is YYNGEE. With 2 bases clipped from V and 5 bases from J, the junction kept 2 bases outside the gene matches. CDR3 protein: CASSVSGGDETQYF. The CDR3 DNA reads TGTGCCAGCAGCGTTAGCGGGGGGGACGAGACCCAGTACTTC.

The rearrangement links TRBV19 to TRBJ2-7; the D gene is possibly TRBD2 (5 bases). CDR1 is LNHDA and CDR2 is SQIVND in the germline V gene (reference sequence). The CDR3 runs to 13 residues. V shed 4 bases and J shed 3 bases, with 10 bases lying between them. CDR3 protein: CASSKGTSYEQYF. In DNA form, the CDR3 reads TGTGCCAGTAGTAAGGGAACTAGCTACGAGCAGTACTTC.

This rearrangement joins TRBV28 to TRBJ1-2, with 9 bases that match TRBD1. Germline CDR1 reads MDHEN; CDR2 reads SYDVKM. Unmatched junction bases numbered 14, after V lost 2 bases and J lost 13 bases. This CDR3 comprises 15 residues. Here the CDR3 reads CASSLPMPGQGSITF. The CDR3 nucleotides are TGTGCCAGCAGTTTACCCATGCCGGGACAGGGTTCGATCACCTTC.

The rearrangement joins TRBV6-1 to TRBJ1-4; 8 bases map to TRBD1. In germline, CDR1 is MNHNS, CDR2 SASEGT. Trimming removed 3 bases from V and 8 bases from J; junction bases left unmatched: 11. The CDR3 sequence is 16 residues long. The CDR3 spells CASSDLSGRGQEKLFF. Written as DNA, the CDR3 is TGTGCCAGCAGTGACCTCTCGGGCAGGGGGCAGGAAAAACTGTTTTTT.

V usage is TRBV15 and J usage is TRBJ2-7, with 7 bases lining up with TRBD1. V lost 5 bases to trimming and J lost 7 bases; unmatched junction nucleotides: 14. There are 15 residues in the CDR3. Germline CDR1 is LNHNV and CDR2 is YYDKDF (reference sequence). Here the CDR3 DNA reads TGTGCCACCAGCGCCCTTCAGGGGGAGATTCGGGAGCAGTACTTC. Translating gives CATSALQGEIREQYF.

The chain couples TRBV30 to TRBJ1-2, with 10 bases fitting TRBD1. This CDR3 contains 14 residues. Germline CDR1 is GTSNPN and CDR2 is SVGIG (reference sequence). Unmatched junction bases numbered 11, after V lost 5 bases and J lost 8 bases. This chain's CDR3 is CAWWWGTGVSGYTF. The DNA of the CDR3 is TGTGCCTGGTGGTGGGGGACAGGGGTTTCCGGCTACACCTTC.

The chain has TRBV5-6 and TRBJ1-6, with D tentatively TRBD1 (5 bases). The ends were cut back, 4 bases at V and 8 bases at J, with 13 bases in the middle. Germline CDR1 reads SGHDT; CDR2 reads YYEEEE. The CDR3 spans 14 residues. In nucleotides, the CDR3 is TGTGCCAGCAGCCAGGGACTGGGAGATTCACCCCTCCACTTT. It yields the protein CASSQGLGDSPLHF.

This sequence joins TRBV29-1 and TRBJ2-5; 8 positions match TRBD2. Germline V gives CDR1 SQVTM, CDR2 ANQGSEA. The CDR3 contains 15 residues. The V gene end was trimmed by 4 bases and the J gene end by 1 base; junction bases not matched to a gene: 8. The CDR3: CSVGLGTSIQETQYF. The CDR3 bases are TGCAGCGTTGGTTTAGGGACTAGTATCCAAGAGACCCAGTACTTC.

The CDR3 DNA reads TGTGCCAGCAGCCAGATGCCGGGGGGCTATCGCGAGCAGTACTTC. Protein: CASSQMPGGYREQYF. This chain uses TRBV5-5 with TRBJ2-7, with a tentative D call TRBD2 (7 bases). This CDR3 is built from 15 residues. Trimming took 4 bases from V and 6 from J, leaving 20 bases between them. CDR1 SGHKS and CDR2 YYEKEE come from the germline V gene (reference sequence).

This chain links TRBV30 with TRBJ1-1, with a weak D call TRBD1 (6 bases). Germline lookup yields CDR1 GTSNPN and CDR2 SVGIG (reference sequence). This CDR3 region has 15 residues. Trimming removed 2 bases at V and 2 bases at J, with 15 bases between. CDR3 in DNA: TGTGCCTGGAGTCGCGTGACAGGAATTAACACTGAAGCTTTCTTT. Translation gives CAWSRVTGINTEAFF.

V gene TRBV4-3 combines with J gene TRBJ1-2; 7 bases are shared with TRBD1. The CDR3 has 17 residues. In germline, CDR1 is LGHNA, CDR2 YSLEER. V shed 4 bases, J shed 7 bases, and the junction held 18 bases outside the gene matches. The CDR3 region is CASSPQVGPGQTGGYTF. The DNA for the CDR3 is TGCGCCAGCAGCCCGCAAGTGGGCCCGGGACAGACGGGTGGCTACACCTTC.

This chain joins TRBV4-1 and TRBJ1-1, with D tentatively TRBD1 (5 bases). The CDR3 is made up of 16 amino acids. Trimming removed 0 bases at V and 0 bases at J, with 11 bases between. Looked up from germline, CDR1 is MGHRA and CDR2 is YSYEKL. The CDR3 sequence is CASSQDGGGLNTEAFF. CDR3 coding DNA: TGCGCCAGCAGCCAAGATGGGGGGGGATTGAACACTGAAGCTTTCTTT.

The chain couples TRBV5-6 to TRBJ2-1; TRBD1 aligns across 10 bases. From germline, CDR1 is SGHDT and CDR2 YYEEEE. V shed 5 bases, J shed 7 bases, and the junction held 9 bases outside the gene matches. CDR3 length: 15 residues. The CDR3 is CASSFAGTGVNEQFF. The DNA for the CDR3 is TGTGCCAGCAGTTTTGCCGGGACAGGGGTTAATGAGCAGTTCTTC.

The chain has TRBV19 and TRBJ2-4; D may be TRBD1 (5 bases). V lost 5 bases, J lost 0 bases, and 17 bases lay in between. The CDR3 totals 17 residues. Looked up from germline, CDR1 is LNHDA and CDR2 is SQIVND (reference sequence). The CDR3 loop reads CASSYETALLAKNIQYF. The DNA of the CDR3 is TGTGCCAGTAGTTATGAGACAGCCCTTCTAGCCAAAAACATTCAGTACTTC.

This clone was seen only a few times. This rearrangement joins TRBV6-6 to TRBJ1-6; the D is unclear. The V end was cut by 5 bases, the J end by 5 bases, with 13 bases between. Germline V gives CDR1 MNHNY, CDR2 SVGAGI (reference sequence). The CDR3 sequence is 15 residues long. The CDR3 sequence is CASSPPGEDNSPLHF. The DNA for the CDR3 is TGTGCCAGCAGTCCCCCTGGGGAGGATAATTCACCCCTCCACTTT.

This clone was recorded a few times. This sequence joins TRBV6-6 and TRBJ2-7; tentative D call: TRBD1 (5 bases). The CDR3 totals 16 residues. Germline V lookup: CDR1 MNHNY, CDR2 SVGAGI (reference sequence). V lost 2 bases, J lost 5 bases, and 19 bases lay in between. The DNA for the CDR3 is TGTGCCAGCAGTTACCTACGGACAAGGGGTTCGGACGAGCAGTACTTC. The encoded protein is CASSYLRTRGSDEQYF.

The genes are TRBV30 and TRBJ2-6; possibly TRBD1 for D (6 bases). The CDR3 is 15 residues long. Trimming cost V 3 bases and J 2 bases, with 11 bases left between them. Per the germline V gene, CDR1 is GTSNPN and CDR2 is SVGIG (reference sequence). The CDR3 is CAWRLRTAGANVLTF. CDR3 DNA: TGTGCCTGGAGGCTGAGGACAGCTGGGGCCAACGTCCTGACTTTC.